This T cell receptor (beta chain) derives from a study of blood T cell repertoires in COVID-19. Authors' analysis steps: For nucleated cells, counts were estimated from reference gene primer amplification. Method: immunoSEQ multiplex PCR; TCRdb's copy keeps in-frame clones and lacks some. That table is the source of V, J and clone size, and D and trimming were worked out from the DNA. The profile shows 190,000 or so clones, 88% of them singletons. This CDR3 contains 13 residues. From germline, CDR1 is MNHEY and CDR2 SVGAGI. Trimming removed 6 bases at V and 8 bases at J, with 13 bases between. V usage is TRBV6-5 and J usage is TRBJ1-4, with D possibly matching TRBD1 (5 bases). The sample comprised peripheral blood. This sequence was found in a woman aged 30 to 39 with acute or convalescent COVID-19. CDR3 DNA sequence: TGTGCCAGCAGGGGCAGGGAGGGGGAAAAACTGTTTTTT. Its translation: CASRGREGEKLFF.